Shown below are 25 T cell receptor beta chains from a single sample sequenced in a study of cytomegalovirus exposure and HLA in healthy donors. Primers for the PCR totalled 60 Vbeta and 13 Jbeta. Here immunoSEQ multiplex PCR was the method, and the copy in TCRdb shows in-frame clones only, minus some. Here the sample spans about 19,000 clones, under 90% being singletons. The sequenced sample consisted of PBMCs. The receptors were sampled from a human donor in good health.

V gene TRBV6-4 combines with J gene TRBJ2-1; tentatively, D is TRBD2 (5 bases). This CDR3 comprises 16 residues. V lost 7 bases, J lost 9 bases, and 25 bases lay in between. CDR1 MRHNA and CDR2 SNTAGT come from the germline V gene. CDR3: CASIDGSGFPAIEQFF. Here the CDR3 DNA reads TGTGCCAGCATCGACGGGTCGGGATTCCCGGCAATTGAGCAGTTCTTC.

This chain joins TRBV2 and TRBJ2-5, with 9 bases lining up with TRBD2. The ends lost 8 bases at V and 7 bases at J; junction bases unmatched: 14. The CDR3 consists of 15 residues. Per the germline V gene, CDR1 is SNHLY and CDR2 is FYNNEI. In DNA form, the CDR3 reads TGTGCCAGCCAAAAGTCGGGTAGCGGGAGAGGGACCCAGTACTTC. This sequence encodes CASQKSGSGRGTQYF.

This CDR3 is CASSQGLQGRGNYGYTF. CDR3 in DNA: TGCGCCAGCAGCCAAGGTCTGCAGGGTAGGGGCAACTATGGCTACACCTTC. This chain connects TRBV4-1 to TRBJ1-2; perhaps TRBD1 as D (5 bases). The CDR3 has 17 amino acids. Germline assignment: CDR1 MGHRA and CDR2 YSYEKL. V lost 1 base and J lost 2, with 17 bases in between.

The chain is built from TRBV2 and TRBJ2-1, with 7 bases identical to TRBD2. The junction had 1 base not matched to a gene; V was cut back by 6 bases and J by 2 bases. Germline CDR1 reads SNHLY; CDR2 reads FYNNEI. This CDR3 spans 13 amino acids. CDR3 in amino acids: CASRREPYNEQFF. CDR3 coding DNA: TGTGCCAGCAGGCGGGAGCCCTACAATGAGCAGTTCTTC.

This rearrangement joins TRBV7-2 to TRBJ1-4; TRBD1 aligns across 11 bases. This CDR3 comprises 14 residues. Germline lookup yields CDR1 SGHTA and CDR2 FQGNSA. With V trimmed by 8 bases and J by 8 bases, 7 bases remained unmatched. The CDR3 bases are TGTGCCAGCCGGACAGGGGGCGGAAGAGAAAAACTGTTTTTT. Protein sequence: CASRTGGGREKLFF. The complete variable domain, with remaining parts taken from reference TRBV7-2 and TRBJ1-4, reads GAGVSQSPSNKVTEKGKDVELRCDPISGHTALYWYRQSLGQGLEFLIYFQGNSAPDKSGLPSDRFSAERTGGSVSTLTIQRTQQEDSAVYLCASRTGGGREKLFFGSGTQLSVL.

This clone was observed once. The CDR3 nucleotides are TGTGCTAGTGGTTTTACGGGGGTGAACACTGAAGCTTTCTTT. Its translation: CASGFTGVNTEAFF. The J gene is TRBJ1-1, the V gene TRBV12-5, with D possibly being TRBD1 (5 bases). The V end was cut by 3 bases, the J end by 0 bases, with 8 bases between. CDR3 length: 14 residues. Germline values: CDR1 LGHNT, CDR2 FRNRAP.

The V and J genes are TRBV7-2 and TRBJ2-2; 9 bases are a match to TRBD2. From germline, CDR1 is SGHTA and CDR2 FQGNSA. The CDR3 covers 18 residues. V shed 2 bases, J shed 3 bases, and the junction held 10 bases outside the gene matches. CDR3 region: CASSLLPSGTRDTGELFF. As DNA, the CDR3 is TGTGCCAGCAGCTTATTACCTAGCGGGACCCGCGACACCGGGGAGCTGTTTTTT.

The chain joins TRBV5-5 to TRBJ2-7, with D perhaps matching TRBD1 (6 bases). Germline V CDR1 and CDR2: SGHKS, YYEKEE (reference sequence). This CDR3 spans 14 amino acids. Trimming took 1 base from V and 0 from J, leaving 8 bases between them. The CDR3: CASSLPGDSYEQYF. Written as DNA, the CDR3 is TGTGCCAGCAGCTTGCCAGGGGACTCCTACGAGCAGTACTTC. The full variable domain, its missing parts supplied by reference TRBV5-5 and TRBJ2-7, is DAGVTQSPTHLIKTRGQQVTLRCSPISGHKSVSWYQQVLGQGPQFIFQYYEKEERGRGNFPDRFSARQFPNYSSELNVNALLLGDSALYLCASSLPGDSYEQYFGPGTRLTVT.

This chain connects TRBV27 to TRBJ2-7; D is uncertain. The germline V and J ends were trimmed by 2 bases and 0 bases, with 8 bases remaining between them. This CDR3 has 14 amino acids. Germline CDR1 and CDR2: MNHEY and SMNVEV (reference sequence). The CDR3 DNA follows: TGTGCCAGCAGTTTAAAGTCCAGCTCCTACGAGCAGTACTTC. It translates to CASSLKSSSYEQYF.

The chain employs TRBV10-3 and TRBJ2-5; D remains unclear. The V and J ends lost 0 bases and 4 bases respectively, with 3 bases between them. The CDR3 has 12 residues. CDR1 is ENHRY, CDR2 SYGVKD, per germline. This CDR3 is CAISESGETQYF. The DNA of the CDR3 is TGTGCCATCAGTGAGTCCGGAGAGACCCAGTACTTC.

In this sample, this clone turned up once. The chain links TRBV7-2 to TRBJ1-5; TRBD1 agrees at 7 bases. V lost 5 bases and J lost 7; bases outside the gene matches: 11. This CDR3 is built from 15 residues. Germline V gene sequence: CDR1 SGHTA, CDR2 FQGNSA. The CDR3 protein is CASSTLTGSGQPQHF. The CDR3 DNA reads TGTGCCAGCAGCACCCTGACAGGGTCGGGACAGCCCCAGCATTTT.

The CDR3 DNA follows: TGTGCCACCCGTTGGGGACAGAAATTCACTGAAGCTTTCTTT. This sequence encodes CATRWGQKFTEAFF. The V gene is TRBV2, the J gene TRBJ1-1, with TRBD1 matching 7 bases. This CDR3 contains 14 residues. V gave up 10 bases and J gave up 4 bases; unmatched junction bases: 12. Germline loops: CDR1 SNHLY, CDR2 FYNNEI.

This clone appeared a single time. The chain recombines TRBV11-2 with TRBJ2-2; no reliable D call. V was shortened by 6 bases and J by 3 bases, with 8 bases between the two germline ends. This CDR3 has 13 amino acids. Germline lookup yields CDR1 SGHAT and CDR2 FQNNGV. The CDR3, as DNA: TGTGCCAGCAGTTCCGGTTACACCGGGGAGCTGTTTTTT. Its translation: CASSSGYTGELFF.

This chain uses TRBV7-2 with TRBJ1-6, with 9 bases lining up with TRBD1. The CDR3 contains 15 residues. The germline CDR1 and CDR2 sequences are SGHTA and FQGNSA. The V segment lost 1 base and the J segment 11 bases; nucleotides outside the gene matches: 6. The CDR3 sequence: CASSLVGQGLPPLHF. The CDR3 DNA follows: TGTGCCAGCAGCTTAGTTGGACAGGGGTTACCACCCCTCCACTTT. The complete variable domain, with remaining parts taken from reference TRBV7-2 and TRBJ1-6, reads GAGVSQSPSNKVTEKGKDVELRCDPISGHTALYWYRQSLGQGLEFLIYFQGNSAPDKSGLPSDRFSAERTGGSVSTLTIQRTQQEDSAVYLCASSLVGQGLPPLHFGNGTRLTVT.

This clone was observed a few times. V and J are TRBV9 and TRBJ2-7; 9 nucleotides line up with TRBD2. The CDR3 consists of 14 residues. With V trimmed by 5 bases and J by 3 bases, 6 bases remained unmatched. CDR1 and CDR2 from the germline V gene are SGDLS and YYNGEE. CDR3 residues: CASSISGSFYEQYF. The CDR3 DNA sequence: TGTGCCAGCAGTATTAGCGGGAGTTTCTACGAGCAGTACTTC. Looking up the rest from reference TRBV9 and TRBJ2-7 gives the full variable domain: DSGVTQTPKHLITATGQRVTLRCSPRSGDLSVYWYQQSLDQGLQFLIQYYNGEERAKGNILERFSAQQFPDLHSELNLSSLELGDSALYFCASSISGSFYEQYFGPGTRLTVT.

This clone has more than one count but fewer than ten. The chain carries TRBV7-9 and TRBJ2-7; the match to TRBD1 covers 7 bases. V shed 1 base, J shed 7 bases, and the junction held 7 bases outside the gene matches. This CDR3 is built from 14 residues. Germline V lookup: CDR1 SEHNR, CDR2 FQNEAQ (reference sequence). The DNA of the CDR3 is TGTGCCAGCAGCTTAGGCCCCGGGACAGAAGAGCAGTACTTC. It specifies CASSLGPGTEEQYF.

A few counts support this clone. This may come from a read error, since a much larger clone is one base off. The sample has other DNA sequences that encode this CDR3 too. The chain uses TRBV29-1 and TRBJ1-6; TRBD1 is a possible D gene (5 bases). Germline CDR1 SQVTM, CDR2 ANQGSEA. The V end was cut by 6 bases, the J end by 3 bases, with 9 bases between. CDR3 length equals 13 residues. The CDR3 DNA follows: TGCAGCGTCAGGGAAGGCTATAATTCACCCCTCCACTTT. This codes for CSVREGYNSPLHF.

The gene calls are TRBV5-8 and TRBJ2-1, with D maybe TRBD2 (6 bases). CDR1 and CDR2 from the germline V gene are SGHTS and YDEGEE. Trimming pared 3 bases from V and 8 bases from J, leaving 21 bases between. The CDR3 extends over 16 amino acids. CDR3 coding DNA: TGTGCCAGCAGCTCCGGGGACTTCCTAGTAGTCGATGAGCAGTTCTTC. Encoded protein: CASSSGDFLVVDEQFF.

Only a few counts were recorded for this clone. The CDR3 region is CASSQTSGTGDTEAFF. CDR3 DNA: TGCGCCAGCAGTCAAACCTCCGGGACAGGGGACACTGAAGCTTTCTTT. V gene TRBV23-1 combines with J gene TRBJ1-1, with 10 bases that match TRBD1. TRBV23-1 is filed as an ORF, its function uncertain. The CDR3 is 16 amino acids. Trimming removed 2 bases from V and 3 bases from J; junction bases left unmatched: 6.

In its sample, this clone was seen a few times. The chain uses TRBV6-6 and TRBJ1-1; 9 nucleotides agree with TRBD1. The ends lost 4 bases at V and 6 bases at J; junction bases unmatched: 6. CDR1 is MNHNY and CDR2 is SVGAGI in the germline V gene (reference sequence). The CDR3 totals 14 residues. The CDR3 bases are TGTGCCAGCAGTTTTGAACAGGGGGCGTCTGAAGCTTTCTTT. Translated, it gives CASSFEQGASEAFF.

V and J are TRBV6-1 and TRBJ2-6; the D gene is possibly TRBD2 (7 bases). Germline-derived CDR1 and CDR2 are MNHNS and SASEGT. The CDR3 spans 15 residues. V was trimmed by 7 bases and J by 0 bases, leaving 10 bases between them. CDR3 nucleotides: TGTGCCAGCATAGGGGGGGGCTCTGGGGCCAACGTCCTGACTTTC. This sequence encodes CASIGGGSGANVLTF.

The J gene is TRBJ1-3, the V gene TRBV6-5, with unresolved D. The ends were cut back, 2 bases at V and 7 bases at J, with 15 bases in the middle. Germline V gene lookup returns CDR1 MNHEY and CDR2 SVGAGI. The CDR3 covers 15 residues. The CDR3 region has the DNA TGTGCCAGCAGTTACGGCCAGACGTTGGGCAACACCATATATTTT. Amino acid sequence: CASSYGQTLGNTIYF.

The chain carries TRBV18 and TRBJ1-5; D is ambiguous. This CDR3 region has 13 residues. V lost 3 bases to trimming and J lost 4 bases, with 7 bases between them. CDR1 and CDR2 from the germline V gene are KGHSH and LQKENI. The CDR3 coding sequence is TGTGCCAGCTCACCCCAGAAGAATCAGCCCCAGCATTTT. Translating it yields CASSPQKNQPQHF.

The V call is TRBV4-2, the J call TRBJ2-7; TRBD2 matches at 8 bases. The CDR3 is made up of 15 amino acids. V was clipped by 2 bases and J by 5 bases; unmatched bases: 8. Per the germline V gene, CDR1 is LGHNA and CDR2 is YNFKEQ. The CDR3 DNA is TGTGCCAGCAGCCAATCACTAGCGGCCTCGGACGAGCAGTACTTC. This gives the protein CASSQSLAASDEQYF.

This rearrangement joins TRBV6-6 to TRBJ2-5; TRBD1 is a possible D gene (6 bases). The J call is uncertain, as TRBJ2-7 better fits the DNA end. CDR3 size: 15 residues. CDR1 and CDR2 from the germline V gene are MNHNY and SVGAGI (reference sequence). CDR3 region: CASSQTGSVSYEQYF. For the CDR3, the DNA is TGTGCCAGCAGCCAAACAGGGAGTGTATCCTACGAGCAGTACTTC.